Described below is a single TCR beta chain sequence and its context. Its antigen is as yet unknown. Per the germline V gene, CDR1 is SGHRS and CDR2 is YFSETQ. The CDR3 runs to 13 residues. Trimming cost V 2 bases and J 7 bases, with 12 bases left between them. This entry is derived from a study of cytomegalovirus exposure and HLA in healthy donors. Study-level background: There were under 140 million unique TCR beta sequences, drawn from 150 million to 200 million T cells, in an earlier analysis. Broader study findings: Altogether, some 160 TCR beta chains were recorded as cytomegalovirus-associated. Per published accounts, TCR beta sequences correctly predicted the HLA-A and HLA-B alleles of most subjects.

Primers: 60 Vbeta forward and 13 Jbeta reverse. In the original analysis: About 12 million shared chains were among the about 80 million unique TCR beta chains that a later analysis counted. Profiled with immunoSEQ multiplex PCR; TCRdb holds only in-frame clones, not every one. That table supplies the V and J calls and clone size; D and trimming were determined from the DNA. This table holds about 180,000 clones, approximately 88% found once. The sequenced material came from PBMCs. The receptor was isolated from a man younger than 40 in good health and CMV-seronegative. The chain carries TRBV5-1 and TRBJ1-1; a possible D gene is TRBD1 (5 bases). In nucleotides, the CDR3 is TGCGCCAGCAGCTTCAGGGAAGGGGATGAAGCTTTCTTT. Protein product: CASSFREGDEAFF.